This TCR beta chain was retrieved from a study of T cell clones after liver transplantation. Study overall: Samples came from ITN030ST, which attempted immunosuppression withdrawal within 2 years of liver transplantation. TCRbeta sequencing after a pre-transplant mixed lymphocyte reaction identified graft-donor-reactive clones, later tracked in post-transplant blood.

Some clones are missing from TCRdb's copy, which holds only in-frame ones; the method was immunoSEQ multiplex PCR. The table includes around 77,000 clones, 80% detected once. Germline-derived CDR1 and CDR2 are SGHRS and YFSETQ. V shed 2 bases and J 2 bases; nucleotides not matched to a gene: 3. The length of the CDR3 is 16 residues. General study points: Compared with third party-reactive sequences, donor-reactive ones declined more, independent of withdrawal success. Graft donor-reactive T cells possibly entered the graft instead of undergoing deletion.

As for this clone: Its antigen is currently unknown.

The V gene is TRBV5-1, the J gene TRBJ2-3, with 12 nucleotides matching TRBD2. The TCR comes from a human patient who received a liver transplant. The graft donor may have contributed some T cells. Material: CD4+ T cells from blood, obtained 12 months after liver transplant. The CDR3, as DNA: TGCGCCAGCAGCTTACTAGCGGGAGGAGTCACAGATACGCAGTATTTT. This sequence encodes CASSLLAGGVTDTQYF.